This is a list of T cell receptor beta chains from one sample in a study of human T cells and chemical hapten exposure. TCRdb processed the RACE reads anew with MiXCR; each CDR3 protein has one entry. The table lists under 95,000 distinct CDR3 sequences, about 9% of them singletons. The specimen was whole blood, collected in connection with sensitization to the hapten diphenylcyclopropenone (DPC). The receptor set was obtained from a man aged 40-50 years with alopecia areata. Some clones in this sample may be carry-over from other donors' samples. CDR3s include the opening cysteine and the closing phenylalanine or tryptophan. Each record gives: J gene, V gene, D gene, clone size, CDR3 DNA, CDR3 protein. A D gene is named only where the DNA matches it firmly. Expanded clones get a size class; other rows say once, few or many, or leave the size out.

J gene: TRBJ2-3
V gene: TRBV28
D gene: -
clone size: -
CDR3 DNA: TGTGCCAGCAGCCGAAGGACAAGGGATGGTGGCACAGATACGCAGTATTTT
CDR3 protein: CASSRRTRDGGTDTQYF

J gene: TRBJ1-3
V gene: TRBV6-5
D gene: TRBD1
clone size: -
CDR3 DNA: TGTGCCAGCAGTTACACTCCGGGACAGGGGTTAGACACCATATATTTT
CDR3 protein: CASSYTPGQGLDTIYF

J gene: TRBJ2-5
V gene: TRBV5-4
D gene: TRBD1
clone size: -
CDR3 DNA: TGTGCCAGCAGCTTGAGTACAGGGGTAGAGACCCAGTACTTC
CDR3 protein: CASSLSTGVETQYF

J gene: TRBJ1-4
V gene: TRBV6-1
D gene: -
clone size: few
CDR3 DNA: TGTGCCAGCAGTGAATTTGAAAAACTGTTTTTT
CDR3 protein: CASSEFEKLFF

J gene: TRBJ2-3
V gene: TRBV6-1
D gene: -
clone size: few
CDR3 DNA: TGTGCCAGCAGTGAAGCTATGGGGGATACGCAGTATTTT
CDR3 protein: CASSEAMGDTQYF

J gene: TRBJ2-2
V gene: TRBV29-1
D gene: -
clone size: -
CDR3 DNA: TGCAGCGTTGCTATACAGTCGGCCACCGGGGAGCTGTTTTTT
CDR3 protein: CSVAIQSATGELFF

J gene: TRBJ1-2
V gene: TRBV6-2/TRBV6-3
D gene: -
clone size: few
CDR3 DNA: TGTGCCAGCAGTTACACGGGGGGGATGTATGGCTACACCTTC
CDR3 protein: CASSYTGGMYGYTF

J gene: TRBJ1-6
V gene: TRBV6-6
D gene: TRBD1
clone size: many
CDR3 DNA: TGTGCCAGCAGTTACCAGGACAGGGGGAATTCACCCCTCCACTTT
CDR3 protein: CASSYQDRGNSPLHF

J gene: TRBJ2-4
V gene: TRBV19
D gene: TRBD1
clone size: -
CDR3 DNA: TGTGCCAGTAGTATAGACTTTTGGGACAGCAAAAACATTCAGTACTTC
CDR3 protein: CASSIDFWDSKNIQYF

J gene: TRBJ2-4
V gene: TRBV28
D gene: -
clone size: many
CDR3 DNA: TGTGCCAGCAGTTTTGAGGGAATTGACAACGGGGCCAAAAACATTCAGTACTTC
CDR3 protein: CASSFEGIDNGAKNIQYF

J gene: TRBJ1-5
V gene: TRBV12-3/TRBV12-4
D gene: -
clone size: many
CDR3 DNA: TGTGCCAGCAGTTTCTCAGGGAGGAATCAGCCCCAGCATTTT
CDR3 protein: CASSFSGRNQPQHF